What follows is one T cell receptor (beta chain) and its context. Its antigen is currently unknown. V shed 4 bases and J 5 bases; nucleotides not matched to a gene: 2. From germline, CDR1 is PRHDT and CDR2 FYEKMQ (reference sequence). This CDR3 is built from 13 residues. The culture ran for about 11 days, and then CD4+ T cells were isolated. Vaccine administered to participants consisted of two doses of either BNT162b2 or mRNA-1273. The data stem from a study of vaccination effects on CD4 cells after COVID-19. The overall study: Antigen-specific CD4+ T cells were first expanded with viral peptide pools by the ViraFEST assay and only then sequenced.

TCRdb's table, derived via immunoSEQ multiplex PCR, lists solely in-frame clones and lacks some. The sample gives more than 60,000 clones, 74% of which show up once; around 2.4% is in the top ten. The rearrangement uses TRBV13 and TRBJ2-4; TRBD1 matches 7 bases. The material was CD4+ T cells from PBMCs cultured without peptide, obtained after COVID-19 vaccination. The receptor was isolated from a human donor who received a COVID-19 vaccine. CDR3 DNA: TGTGCCAGCAGCTGGGGACAGCAAAACATTCAGTACTTC. Its translation: CASSWGQQNIQYF.